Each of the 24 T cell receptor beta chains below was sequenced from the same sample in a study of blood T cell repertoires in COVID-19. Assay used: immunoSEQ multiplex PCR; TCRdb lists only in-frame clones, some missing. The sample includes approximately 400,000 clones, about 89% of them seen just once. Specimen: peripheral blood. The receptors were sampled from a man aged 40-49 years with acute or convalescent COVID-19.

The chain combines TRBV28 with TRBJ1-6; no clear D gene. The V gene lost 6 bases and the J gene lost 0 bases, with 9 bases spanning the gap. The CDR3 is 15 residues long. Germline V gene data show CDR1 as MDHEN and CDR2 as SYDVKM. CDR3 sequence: CASRGGSSYNSPLHF. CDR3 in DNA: TGTGCCAGCAGGGGCGGGAGCTCCTATAATTCACCCCTCCACTTT.

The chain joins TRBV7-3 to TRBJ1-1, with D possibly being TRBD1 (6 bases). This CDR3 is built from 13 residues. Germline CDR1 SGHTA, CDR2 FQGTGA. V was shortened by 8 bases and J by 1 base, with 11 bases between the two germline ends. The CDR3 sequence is CASGQDRNTEAFF. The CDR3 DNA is TGTGCCAGCGGCCAGGACAGGAACACTGAAGCTTTCTTT.

CDR3 nucleotides: TGTGCCAGCAGTCCGGGACAGGTCTATGGCTACACCTTC. It translates to CASSPGQVYGYTF. This sequence joins TRBV28 and TRBJ1-2; TRBD1 matches at 8 bases. CDR3 length: 13 residues. CDR1 and CDR2 (germline): MDHEN, SYDVKM. Germline trimming cut 5 bases from V and 4 bases from J; bases unmatched to any gene: 3.

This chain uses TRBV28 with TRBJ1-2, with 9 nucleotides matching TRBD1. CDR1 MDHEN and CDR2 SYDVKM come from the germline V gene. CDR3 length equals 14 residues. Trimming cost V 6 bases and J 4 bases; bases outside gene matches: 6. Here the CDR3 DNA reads TGTGCCAGCAGGACACAGGGGGCGGTCTATGGCTACACCTTC. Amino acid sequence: CASRTQGAVYGYTF.

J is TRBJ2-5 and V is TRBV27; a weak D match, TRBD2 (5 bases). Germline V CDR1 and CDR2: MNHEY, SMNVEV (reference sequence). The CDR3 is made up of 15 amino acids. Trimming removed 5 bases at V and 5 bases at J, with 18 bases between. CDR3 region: CASSLAGLGRETQYF. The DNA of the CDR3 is TGTGCCAGCAGTCTCGCGGGCCTAGGAAGGGAGACCCAGTACTTC.

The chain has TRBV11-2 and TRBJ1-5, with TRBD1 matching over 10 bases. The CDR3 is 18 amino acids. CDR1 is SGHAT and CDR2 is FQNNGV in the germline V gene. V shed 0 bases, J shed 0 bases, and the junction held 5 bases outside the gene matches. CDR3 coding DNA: TGTGCCAGCAGCTTAGATCGGACAGGGGGTTATAGCAATCAGCCCCAGCATTTT. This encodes CASSLDRTGGYSNQPQHF.

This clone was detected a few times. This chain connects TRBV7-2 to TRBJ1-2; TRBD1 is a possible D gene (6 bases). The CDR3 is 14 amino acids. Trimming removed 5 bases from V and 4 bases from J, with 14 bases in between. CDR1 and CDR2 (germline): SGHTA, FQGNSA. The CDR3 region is CASSLTGLSYGYTF. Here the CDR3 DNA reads TGTGCCAGCAGCCTAACAGGGTTGAGCTATGGCTACACCTTC.

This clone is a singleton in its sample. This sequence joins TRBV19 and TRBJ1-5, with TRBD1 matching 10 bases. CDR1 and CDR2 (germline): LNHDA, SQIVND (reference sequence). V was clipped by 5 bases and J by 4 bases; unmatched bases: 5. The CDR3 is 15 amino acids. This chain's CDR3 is CASSVGQGGNQPQHF. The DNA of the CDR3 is TGTGCCAGTAGTGTCGGACAGGGGGGAAATCAGCCCCAGCATTTT.

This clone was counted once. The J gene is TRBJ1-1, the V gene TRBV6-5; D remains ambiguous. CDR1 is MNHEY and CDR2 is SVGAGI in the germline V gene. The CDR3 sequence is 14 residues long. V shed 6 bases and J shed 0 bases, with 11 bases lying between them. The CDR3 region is CASSANRLNTEAFF. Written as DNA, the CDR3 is TGTGCCAGCAGCGCTAACAGATTGAACACTGAAGCTTTCTTT.

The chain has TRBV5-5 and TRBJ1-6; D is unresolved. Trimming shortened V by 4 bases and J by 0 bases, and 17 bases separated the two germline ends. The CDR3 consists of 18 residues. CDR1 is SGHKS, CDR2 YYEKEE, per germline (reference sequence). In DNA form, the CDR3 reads TGTGCCAGCAGCCAACTGGGTCTAGGGAGCTCCTATAATTCACCCCTCCACTTT. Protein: CASSQLGLGSSYNSPLHF. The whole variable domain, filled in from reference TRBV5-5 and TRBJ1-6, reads DAGVTQSPTHLIKTRGQQVTLRCSPISGHKSVSWYQQVLGQGPQFIFQYYEKEERGRGNFPDRFSARQFPNYSSELNVNALLLGDSALYLCASSQLGLGSSYNSPLHFGNGTRLTVT.

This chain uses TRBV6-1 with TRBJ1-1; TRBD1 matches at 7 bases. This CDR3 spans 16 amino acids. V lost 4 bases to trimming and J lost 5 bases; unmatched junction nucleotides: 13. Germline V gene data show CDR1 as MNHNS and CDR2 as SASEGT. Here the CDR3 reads CASSVGQVAIGTEAFF. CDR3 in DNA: TGTGCCAGCAGTGTAGGACAGGTGGCGATTGGGACTGAAGCTTTCTTT.

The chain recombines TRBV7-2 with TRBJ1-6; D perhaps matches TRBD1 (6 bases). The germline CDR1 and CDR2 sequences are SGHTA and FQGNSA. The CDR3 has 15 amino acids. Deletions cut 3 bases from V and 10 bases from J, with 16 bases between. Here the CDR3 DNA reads TGTGCCAGCAGCTTTTTTCCAATTAGGGGGTCACCCCTCCACTTT. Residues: CASSFFPIRGSPLHF.

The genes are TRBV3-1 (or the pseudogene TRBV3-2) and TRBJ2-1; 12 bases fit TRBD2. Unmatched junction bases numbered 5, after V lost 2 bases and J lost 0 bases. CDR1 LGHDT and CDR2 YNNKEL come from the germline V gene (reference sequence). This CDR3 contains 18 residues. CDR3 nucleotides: TGTGCCAGCAGCCAAACTAGCGGGGGGCTCAGCTCCTACAATGAGCAGTTCTTC. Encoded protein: CASSQTSGGLSSYNEQFF.

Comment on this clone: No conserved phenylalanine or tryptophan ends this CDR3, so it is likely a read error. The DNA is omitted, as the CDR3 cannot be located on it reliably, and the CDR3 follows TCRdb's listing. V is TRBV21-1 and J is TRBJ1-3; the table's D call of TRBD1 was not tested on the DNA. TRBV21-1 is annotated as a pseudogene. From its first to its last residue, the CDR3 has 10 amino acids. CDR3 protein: CASSRGQGTK.

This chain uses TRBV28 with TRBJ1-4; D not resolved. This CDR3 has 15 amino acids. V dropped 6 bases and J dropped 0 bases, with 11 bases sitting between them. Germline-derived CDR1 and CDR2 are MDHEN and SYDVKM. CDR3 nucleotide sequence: TGTGCCAGCAGGTACTCCGGGGCAACTAATGAAAAACTGTTTTTT. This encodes CASRYSGATNEKLFF.

Written as DNA, the CDR3 is TGCGCCAGCAGCCGGAAAGGTGGGCGGGGGTTCTTT. Protein product: CASSRKGGRGFF. The chain couples TRBV4-3 to TRBJ1-1; D possibly corresponds to TRBD1 (5 bases). V lost 4 bases and J 14 bases, leaving 17 bases between the germline ends. The germline CDR1 and CDR2 sequences are LGHNA and YSLEER. The CDR3 covers 12 residues.

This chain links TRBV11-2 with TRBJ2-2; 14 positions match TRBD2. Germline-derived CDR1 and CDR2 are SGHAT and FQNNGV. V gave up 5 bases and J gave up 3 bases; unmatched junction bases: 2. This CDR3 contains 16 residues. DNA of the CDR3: TGTGCCAGCAGCCCGGGACTAGCGGGGGACACCGGGGAGCTGTTTTTT. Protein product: CASSPGLAGDTGELFF. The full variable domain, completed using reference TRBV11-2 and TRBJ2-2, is EAGVAQSPRYKIIEKRQSVAFWCNPISGHATLYWYQQILGQGPKLLIQFQNNGVVDDSQLPKDRFSAERLKGVDSTLKIQPAKLEDSAVYLCASSPGLAGDTGELFFGEGSRLTVL.

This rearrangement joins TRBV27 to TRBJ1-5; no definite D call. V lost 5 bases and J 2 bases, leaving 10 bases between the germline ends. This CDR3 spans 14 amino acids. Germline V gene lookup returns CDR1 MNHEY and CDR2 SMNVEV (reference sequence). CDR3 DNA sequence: TGTGCCAGCAGTCCCTCGATAGGCAATCAGCCCCAGCATTTT. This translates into CASSPSIGNQPQHF.

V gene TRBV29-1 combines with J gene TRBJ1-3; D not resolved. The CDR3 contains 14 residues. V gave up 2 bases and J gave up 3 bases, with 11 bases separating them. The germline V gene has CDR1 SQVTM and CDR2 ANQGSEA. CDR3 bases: TGCAGCGTTGAACCCAGGTTTGGTGGAAACACCATATATTTT. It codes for CSVEPRFGGNTIYF.

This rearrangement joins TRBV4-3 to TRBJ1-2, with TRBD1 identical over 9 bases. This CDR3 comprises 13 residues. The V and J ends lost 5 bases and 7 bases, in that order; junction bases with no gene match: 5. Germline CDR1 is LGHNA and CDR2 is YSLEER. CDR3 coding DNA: TGCGCCAGCAGCAACTGGGACAGGGCTGGCTACACCTTC. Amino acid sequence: CASSNWDRAGYTF.

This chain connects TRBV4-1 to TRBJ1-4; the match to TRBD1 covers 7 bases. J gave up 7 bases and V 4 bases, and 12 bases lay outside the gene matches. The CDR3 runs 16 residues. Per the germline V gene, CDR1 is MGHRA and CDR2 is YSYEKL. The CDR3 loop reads CASSPRQGLGGEKLFF. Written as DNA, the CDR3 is TGCGCCAGCAGCCCCAGACAGGGCTTGGGGGGTGAAAAACTGTTTTTT.

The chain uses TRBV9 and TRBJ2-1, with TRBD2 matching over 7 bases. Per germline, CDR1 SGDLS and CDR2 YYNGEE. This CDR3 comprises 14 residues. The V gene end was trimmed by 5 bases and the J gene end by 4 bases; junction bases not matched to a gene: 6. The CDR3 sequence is CASSASGAYNEQFF. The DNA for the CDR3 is TGTGCCAGCAGTGCTAGCGGAGCTTACAATGAGCAGTTCTTC.

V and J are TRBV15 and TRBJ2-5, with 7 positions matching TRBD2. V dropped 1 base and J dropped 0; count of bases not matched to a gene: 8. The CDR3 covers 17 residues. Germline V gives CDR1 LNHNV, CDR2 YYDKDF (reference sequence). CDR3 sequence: CATSRGPPLANQETQYF. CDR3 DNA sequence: TGTGCCACCAGCAGAGGCCCCCCACTAGCGAACCAAGAGACCCAGTACTTC. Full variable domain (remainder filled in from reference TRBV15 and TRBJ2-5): DAMVIQNPRYQVTQFGKPVTLSCSQTLNHNVMYWYQQKSSQAPKLLFHYYDKDFNNEADTPDNFQSRRPNTSFCFLDIRSPGLGDTAMYLCATSRGPPLANQETQYFGPGTRLLVL.

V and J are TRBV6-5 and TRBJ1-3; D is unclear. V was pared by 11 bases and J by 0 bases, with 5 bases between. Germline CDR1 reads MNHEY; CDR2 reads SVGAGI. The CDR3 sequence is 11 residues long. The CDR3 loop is CASYSGNTIYF. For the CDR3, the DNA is TGTGCCTCCTACTCTGGAAACACCATATATTTT.